This T cell receptor beta chain was documented in a study of technical replicates of blood from several donors. Assay: immunoSEQ multiplex PCR; the TCRdb copy retains only in-frame clones and omits some. The data contain 70,000 to 95,000 clones, roughly 94% of them singletons. Germline V gives CDR1 LNHDA, CDR2 SQIVND (reference sequence). This CDR3 comprises 10 residues. Trimming removed 8 bases from V and 9 bases from J, with 8 bases in between. This clone showed up just once. The rearrangement uses TRBV19 and TRBJ1-3, with D possibly matching TRBD1 (5 bases). The receptor was derived from a human donor in good health. The sequencing sample was made of T cells isolated from PBMCs. The CDR3 here is CASSRGTIYF. CDR3 sequence (DNA): TGTGCCAGTTCTAGGGGCACCATATATTTT.